These T cell receptor beta chains were read from a single sample in a study of CXCR3-negative and CXCR3-positive naive CD8 T cells. TCRdb reprocessed the 5' RACE reads and reports one entry per CDR3 protein, with no DNA. This listing includes some 150,000 distinct CDR3 sequences. Sequenced material: naive CXCR3+ CD8+ T cells from blood. All receptors derive from a human donor in good health. Some clones in this sample may be carry-over from other donors' samples. CDR3s include the opening cysteine and the closing phenylalanine or tryptophan.

v_call	j_call	cdr3_aa
TRBV7-9	TRBJ2-5	CASSLAWGRRETQYF
TRBV7-6	TRBJ2-3	CASSFGGGADTQYF
TRBV6-2/TRBV6-3	TRBJ1-2	CASSYRSGQGETDGYTF
TRBV29-1	TRBJ2-3	CSVEDPWGAPADTQYF
TRBV7-9	TRBJ1-2	CASTETMDGYGYTF
TRBV3-1	TRBJ2-3	CASSQAYLAGGTDTQYF
TRBV29-1	TRBJ1-3	CSVPGQGNTIYF
TRBV7-9	TRBJ2-7	CASSPAGEQGFYEQYF
TRBV29-1	TRBJ2-1	CSVEAFSSYNEQFF
TRBV4-3	TRBJ2-5	CASSPTPFQETQYF
TRBV21-1	TRBJ1-1	CASKGTVGGTEAFF
TRBV18	TRBJ2-1	CASSPAGLAGRHNEQFF
TRBV29-1	TRBJ2-1	CSVENRLIDDEQFF
TRBV28	TRBJ2-1	CASVSGWALSRNEQFF
TRBV7-2	TRBJ2-1	CASIPMPSGDNEQFF
TRBV20-1	TRBJ2-3	CSAKFGDTQYF
TRBV28	TRBJ2-2	CASSGTKTGELFF
TRBV20-1	TRBJ2-7	CSAEPSPLGYEQYF
TRBV7-8	TRBJ2-5	CASSLRQYQETQYF
TRBV4-2	TRBJ1-2	CASSRRQDGYTF
TRBV5-1	TRBJ2-3	CASREDSFTDTQYF
TRBV29-1	TRBJ1-3	CSVWGKSTGRDSGNTIYF
TRBV19	TRBJ1-2	CASSHPGGDYGYTF
TRBV14	TRBJ2-1	CASSQYTSATHYNEQFF
TRBV28	TRBJ2-7	CASSLHDSSYEQYF
TRBV29-1	TRBJ2-7	CSVEATREGSAYEQYF
TRBV20-1	TRBJ1-2	CSASHPGTDLNYGYTF
TRBV13	TRBJ2-1	CASSPRGPYNEQFF
TRBV7-3	TRBJ1-2	CASSPGGLPSSYGYTF
TRBV20-1	TRBJ1-2	CSARESGTGANYGYTF
TRBV12-3/TRBV12-4	TRBJ2-3	CASTPGQQTDTQYF
TRBV5-4	TRBJ2-5	CASSQRTSGSGKTQYF
TRBV5-1	TRBJ2-1	CASSPRGPTSGRNNEQFF
TRBV19	TRBJ2-1	CASSISSYSYNEQFF
TRBV24-1	TRBJ2-2	CATSDLQSLAGGTGELFF
TRBV7-9	TRBJ2-1	CASSPPSQEQFF
TRBV20-1	TRBJ1-2	CSARETGDYGYTF
TRBV6-6	TRBJ2-1	CASSLAREQFF
TRBV5-1	TRBJ2-1	CASSPAGGPYNEQFF
TRBV2	TRBJ2-3	CASSEIAGASTDTQYF
TRBV12-3/TRBV12-4	TRBJ2-1	CASSPGGLAGDEQFF
TRBV29-1	TRBJ1-1	CSVEGWDRENTEAFF
TRBV11-2	TRBJ2-7	CASSQKRGLEFFYEQYF
TRBV7-9	TRBJ2-1	CASSLSPYNEQFF
TRBV25-1	TRBJ2-3	CASSEEGPDRTTDTQYF
TRBV21-1	TRBJ2-3	CASSGAGGDTDTQYF
TRBV29-1	TRBJ2-5	CSLVPGPSETQYF
TRBV20-1	TRBJ1-2	CSARATPRDRGDYGYTF
TRBV4-1	TRBJ2-2	CASSQDFHRGFVGTGELFF
TRBV5-6	TRBJ1-2	CASSSRRGQPVDGYTF
TRBV11-2	TRBJ2-5	CASSLGSRPGGSETQYF
TRBV7-8	TRBJ2-1	CASSLADRVLNEQFF
TRBV7-7	TRBJ2-7	CASSLFQGPSYEQYF
TRBV7-9	TRBJ2-7	CASSLGVRGPYEQYF
TRBV7-9	TRBJ2-5	CASSYGRGETQYF
TRBV5-6	TRBJ2-7	CASSFISGARSYEQYF
TRBV29-1	TRBJ1-2	CSVGIQGNYGYTF
TRBV5-1	TRBJ2-7	CASSLGSNSYEQYF
TRBV4-1	TRBJ2-7	CASSPNSNVYEQYF